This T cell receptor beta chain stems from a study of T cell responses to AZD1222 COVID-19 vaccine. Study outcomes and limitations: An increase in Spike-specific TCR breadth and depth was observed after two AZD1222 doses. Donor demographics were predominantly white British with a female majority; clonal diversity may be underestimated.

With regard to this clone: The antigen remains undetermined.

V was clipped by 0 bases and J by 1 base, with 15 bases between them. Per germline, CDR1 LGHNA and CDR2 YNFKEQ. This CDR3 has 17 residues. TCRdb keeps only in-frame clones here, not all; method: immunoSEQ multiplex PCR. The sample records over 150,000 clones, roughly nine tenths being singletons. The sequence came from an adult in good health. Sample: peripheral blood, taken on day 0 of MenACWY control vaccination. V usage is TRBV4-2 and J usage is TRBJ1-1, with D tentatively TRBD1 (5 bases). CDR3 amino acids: CASSQDRGGAPNTEAFF. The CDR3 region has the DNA TGTGCCAGCAGCCAAGATCGTGGAGGGGCCCCGAACACTGAAGCTTTCTTT.